One T cell receptor (beta chain) is described in this entry. The antigen is unknown. The data were obtained in a study of shared clonotypes between healthy human individuals. Study in general: The people who gave samples were a couple of women and three men aged 18 to 49. Study observations and caveats: Researchers found naive subsets generally carried larger estimated richness than memory subsets.

The assay was immunoSEQ multiplex PCR, and TCRdb's table has in-frame clones only and misses some. This sample has about 1 million clones, with about three quarters found just once. V was cut by 3 bases and J by 5 bases, with 19 bases left in between. Germline V gene lookup returns CDR1 MDHEN and CDR2 SYDVKM. The CDR3 consists of 16 residues. The specimen sequenced was memory CD4+ T cells sorted from blood. Subset denoted: CD45RA-negative fraction. V is TRBV28 and J is TRBJ2-5; a possible D gene is TRBD2 (7 bases). This clonotype was sampled from a man between 18 and 29 years old in good health. This chain's CDR3 is CASSFGGGLDEETQYF. CDR3 coding DNA: TGTGCCAGCAGTTTCGGCGGGGGCCTGGATGAGGAGACCCAGTACTTC.